This T cell receptor beta chain was found in a study of blood T cell repertoires in COVID-19. Study-level background: Donors in the United States, Italy and Spain gave samples during acute or convalescent COVID-19.

Authors' processing steps: Reference gene primer amplification yielded estimated nucleated cell counts. The table came from immunoSEQ multiplex PCR; TCRdb's copy has only in-frame clones and leaves some out. V and J calls and clone size are copied from that table; D and trimming were computed from the DNA. The sample consists of 300,000 or so clones, about 90% of them appearing once. This clone was counted a single time. In assigning cohorts, the study relied on participant-reported clinical history. V was pared by 5 bases and J by 2 bases, with 2 bases of the junction left unmatched. The CDR3 loop spans 13 amino acids.

The TCR sequence derives from a woman aged 30 to 39 who had recovered from COVID-19. The genes are TRBV12-3 or TRBV12-4 and TRBJ1-2; TRBD1 matches 7 bases. The sequenced sample consisted of PBMCs or T cells enriched from blood (not recorded which). CDR3 sequence: CASSPTGNYGYTF. The CDR3 region has the DNA TGTGCCAGCAGTCCGACAGGGAACTATGGCTACACCTTC.